This T cell receptor beta chain is from a study of patients and donors after allogeneic stem cell transplantation. Each CDR3 protein is one row after TCRdb ran MiXCR on the RT-PCR reads. The sample contains approximately 99,000 distinct CDR3 sequences, about a third of which appear only once. This clonotype was seen a few times. The CDR3 is made up of 14 amino acids. V was shortened by 6 bases and J by 4 bases, with 12 bases between the two germline ends. This TCR was sampled from a human donor who was either an allogeneic HSCT recipient or a stem cell or donor lymphocyte infusion donor (not recorded which). It is not recorded whose cells these are; they may come from a transplant donor. The V and J genes are TRBV12-3 or TRBV12-4 and TRBJ2-2; possibly TRBD1 for D (6 bases). Sequenced input: blood, either unsorted or a sorted T cell fraction (not recorded which). The CDR3 region is CASRVQGFTGELFF. In DNA form, the CDR3 reads TGTGCCAGCAGGGTACAGGGTTTCACCGGGGAGCTGTTTTTT.